These T cell receptor beta chains were read from a single sample in a study of Ad26.COV2.S vaccination and SARS-CoV-2 variants. Clones were read by immunoSEQ multiplex PCR, and TCRdb kept only the in-frame ones, dropping some. The data hold approximately 400,000 clones, with about 92% observed a single time. Here the sequenced sample was peripheral blood, taken after recovery from COVID-19. The receptors here all came from a human donor who had recovered from COVID-19. The CDR3 runs from the conserved cysteine through the conserved F or W. The order of the fields is clone size, J gene, V gene, CDR3 protein. Clone size is stated in some rows and not others, as once, few, many or a class when expanded.

size: -; J: TRBJ2-1; V: TRBV19; CDR3: CASSMRSGGAFEQFF
size: once; J: TRBJ1-2; V: TRBV5-6; CDR3: CASSLPGGVYGYTF
size: -; J: TRBJ2-3; V: TRBV5-4; CDR3: CASSPGQGRTADTQYF
size: -; J: TRBJ1-1; V: TRBV5-1; CDR3: CASSQAGHTKNTEAFF
size: -; J: TRBJ1-4; V: TRBV9; CDR3: CASSQGQGGEKLFF
size: -; J: TRBJ1-1; V: TRBV5-1; CDR3: CASSLDSMNTEAFF
size: -; J: TRBJ2-5; V: TRBV6-2/TRBV6-3; CDR3: CASSYSMLRTGYQETQYF
size: -; J: TRBJ1-6; V: TRBV6-1; CDR3: CASSEAGTVDYNSPLHF
size: -; J: TRBJ1-1; V: TRBV12-3/TRBV12-4; CDR3: CATLRMGKAFF
size: -; J: TRBJ1-1; V: TRBV5-6; CDR3: CASSLPSGGGKVAFF
size: once; J: TRBJ2-1; V: TRBV9; CDR3: CASSTRVTKADEQFF
size: -; J: TRBJ1-2; V: TRBV7-9; CDR3: CASSSGGADGYTF
size: -; J: TRBJ1-1; V: TRBV7-8; CDR3: CASSLVGLGDRKNTEAFF
size: -; J: TRBJ2-3; V: TRBV7-9; CDR3: CASSLFIGILADTQYF
size: -; J: TRBJ2-1; V: TRBV9; CDR3: CASSVVGGRNEQFF
size: -; J: TRBJ2-7; V: TRBV7-9; CDR3: CASQDWTYEQYF
size: -; J: TRBJ2-1; V: TRBV5-5; CDR3: CASSLSENNEQFF
size: -; J: TRBJ1-5; V: TRBV5-1; CDR3: CASSEDPGPSRPQHF
size: -; J: TRBJ1-2; V: TRBV6-5; CDR3: CASRSEYFTGYGYTF
size: -; J: TRBJ1-5; V: TRBV6-4; CDR3: CASRAGQGASPYNQPQHF
size: -; J: TRBJ2-5; V: TRBV7-2; CDR3: CASSGPRGETQYF
size: -; J: TRBJ2-7; V: TRBV7-9; CDR3: CASSFPNREQYF
size: -; J: TRBJ2-2; V: TRBV19; CDR3: CASSIDHGVTDTGELFF
size: -; J: TRBJ2-5; V: TRBV7-6; CDR3: CASSLAGTAYQETQYF
size: -; J: TRBJ1-6; V: TRBV6-2/TRBV6-3; CDR3: CASSSLGRGYNSPLHF